This T cell receptor beta chain was sequenced in a study of blood T cell repertoires in COVID-19. This CDR3 contains 16 residues. V was pared by 5 bases and J by 3 bases, with 8 bases of the junction left unmatched. Germline-derived CDR1 and CDR2 are SGHAT and FQNNGV. Generated by immunoSEQ multiplex PCR, the TCRdb table keeps only in-frame clones and is missing some. The data contain 80,000 to 95,000 clones, roughly 80% of them seen just once; the ten biggest clones take up about 16%. This sequence joins TRBV11-2 and TRBJ2-1, with 9 positions matching TRBD2. The clonotype was recovered from a woman of 80 years or more with active or convalescent COVID-19. The specimen sequenced was peripheral blood. This chain's CDR3 is CASSPHQREDYNEQFF. Written as DNA, the CDR3 is TGTGCCAGCAGCCCGCACCAGCGGGAGGACTACAATGAGCAGTTCTTC.